This T cell receptor (beta chain) was obtained from a study of CD8 T cells in ankylosing spondylitis. Findings and limits, study-wide: Disease-linked clones reportedly showed significant enrichment in matched ankylosing spondylitis synovial fluid. There was a TCR beta motif, made of eight highly homologous variants, that appeared characteristic of ankylosing spondylitis blood.

In regard to this clonotype: Antigen unknown.

Losses at the gene ends were 1 base for V and 3 bases for J; bases not matched to a gene: 6. The CDR3 extends over 17 amino acids. CDR1 is LNHNV and CDR2 is YYDKDF in the germline V gene (reference sequence). In making TCR beta libraries, quantitative 5'-RACE with molecular barcodes was used. TCRdb re-called the 5' RACE reads through MiXCR, storing one row per CDR3 protein. The repertoire has around 340,000 distinct CDR3 sequences, roughly 20% of them found once; the top ten carry around 13%. Specimen: blood, either unsorted or a sorted T cell fraction (not recorded which). The receptor comes from a male donor with ankylosing spondylitis or in good health (not recorded which). V and J are TRBV15 and TRBJ2-1; 10 bases match TRBD2. DNA for the CDR3: TGTGCCACCAGCAGAGGATCTAGCGGGGGATACTACAATGAGCAGTTCTTC. Protein: CATSRGSSGGYYNEQFF.